The present T cell receptor (beta chain) was sequenced within a study of blood T cells in healthy people across ages. General study findings and limits: There was a strong correlation between TCR beta diversity and naive T cell percentage. Calculation of diversity from one million T cells yielded estimates considered to be underestimates.

This clonotype was recorded only once. The antigen remains unidentified. Germline V gene lookup returns CDR1 SEHNR and CDR2 FQNEAQ (reference sequence). Germline trimming cut 3 bases from V and 2 bases from J; bases unmatched to any gene: 3. This CDR3 is 15 amino acids long. Alongside a J-beta primer mix, a sample-barcoded 5' primer served in a second PCR lasting roughly 7 to 12 cycles. Each of the samples gave a minimum of 2.5 million paired-end reads that contained CDR3. TCRdb reprocessed the 5' RACE reads with MiXCR, giving one entry per CDR3 protein. The sample carries around 1,800,000 distinct CDR3 sequences, about two fifths recorded once.

This receptor was identified in a human donor in good health. The chain uses TRBV7-9 and TRBJ2-1, with 8 bases that match TRBD2. Material for sequencing was blood. The CDR3 here is CASSFSGDTYNEQFF. The CDR3, as DNA: TGTGCCAGCAGCTTTAGCGGGGATACCTACAATGAGCAGTTCTTC.